This TCR beta chain was identified in a study of blood T cell repertoires in COVID-19. At the level of the study: Sample material is recorded as cDNA or gDNA derived from T cells, B-cell-depleted T cells, or PBMCs.

V shed 0 bases and J shed 3 bases, with 12 bases lying between them. CDR1 and CDR2 from the germline V gene are LGHNA and YSLEER. This CDR3 contains 16 residues. Here immunoSEQ multiplex PCR was the method, and the copy in TCRdb shows in-frame clones only, minus some. The sample holds tens of thousands of clones, about 70% seen once. The sequenced sample consisted of peripheral blood. The receptor was isolated from a human donor in a cohort sampled during active COVID-19. The chain carries TRBV4-3 and TRBJ2-1; a possible D gene is TRBD2 (6 bases). The chain's CDR3 is CASSQDLASVYNEQFF. The DNA of the CDR3 is TGCGCCAGCAGCCAAGATCTAGCTAGCGTCTACAATGAGCAGTTCTTC.